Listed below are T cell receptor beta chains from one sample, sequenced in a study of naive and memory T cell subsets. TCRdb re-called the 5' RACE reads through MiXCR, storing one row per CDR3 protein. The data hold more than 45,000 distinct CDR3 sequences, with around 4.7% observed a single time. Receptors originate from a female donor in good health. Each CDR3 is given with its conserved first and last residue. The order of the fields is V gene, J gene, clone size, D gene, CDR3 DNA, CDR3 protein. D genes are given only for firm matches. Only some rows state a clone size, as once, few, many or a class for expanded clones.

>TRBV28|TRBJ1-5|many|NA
TGTGCCAGCAGTTACAGGCAGCCCCAGCATTTT
CASSYRQPQHF
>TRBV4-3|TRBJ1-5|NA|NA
TGCGCCAGCAGCCAGCACCATCGAACTCCTAATCAGCCCCAGCATTTT
CASSQHHRTPNQPQHF
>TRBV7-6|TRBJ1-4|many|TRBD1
TGTGCCAGCAGCCCCCGACAGGGGTTAAATGAAAAACTGTTTTTT
CASSPRQGLNEKLFF
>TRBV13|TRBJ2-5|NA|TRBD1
TGTGCCAGCAGCTCCAGGGACAGGGGAGAAGAGACCCAGTACTTC
CASSSRDRGEETQYF
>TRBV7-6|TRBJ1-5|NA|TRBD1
TGTGCCAGCAGCTTAGAGACAGGGACCCTTAGCAATCAGCCCCAGCATTTT
CASSLETGTLSNQPQHF
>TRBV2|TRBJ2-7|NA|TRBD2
TGTGCCAGCAGAGGACTAGCGGGAAATCGACACTTC
CASRGLAGNRHF
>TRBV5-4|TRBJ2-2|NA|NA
TGTGCCAGCAGCAGGTACAGGGAAGCCGGGGAGCTGTTTTTT
CASSRYREAGELFF
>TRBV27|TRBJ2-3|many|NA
TGTGCCAGCAGGGTCGCAGATACGCAGTATTTT
CASRVADTQYF
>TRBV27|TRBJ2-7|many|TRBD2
TGTGCCAGCAGTCTACCGGGACTAGCGGGAGCCCACGAGCAGTACTTC
CASSLPGLAGAHEQYF
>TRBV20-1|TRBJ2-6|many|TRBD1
TGCAGTGCCCCGGGGGACAGGGACTCTGGGGCCAACGTCCTGACTTTC
CSAPGDRDSGANVLTF
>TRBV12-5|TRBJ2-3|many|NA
TGTGCTAGTGGCGTCCGGGACAAGGGGACAGATACGCAGTATTTT
CASGVRDKGTDTQYF
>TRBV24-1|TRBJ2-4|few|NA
TGTGCCACCAGTGAGGCAGGACAAGCCAAAAACATTCAGTACTTC
CATSEAGQAKNIQYF
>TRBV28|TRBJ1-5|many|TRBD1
TGTGCCAGCAGTGGGCTACAGGGGGCGGAAAGGAATCAGCCCCAGCATTTT
CASSGLQGAERNQPQHF
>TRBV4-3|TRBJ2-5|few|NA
TGCGCCAGCAGCCAATTGAGTGCGGGGGAGACCCAGTACTTC
CASSQLSAGETQYF
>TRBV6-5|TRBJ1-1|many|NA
TGTGCCAGCAGCTCCCGAGGTAGAGCTTTCTTT
CASSSRGRAFF
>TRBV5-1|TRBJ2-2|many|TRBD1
TGCGCCAGCAGCCCTAGGACAGGGGGCGGGAACGGGGAGCTGTTTTTT
CASSPRTGGGNGELFF
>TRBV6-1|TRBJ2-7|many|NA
TGTGCCAGCAGTGAATTGTTAAGCCCCTCCATTACTTCCTACGAGCAGTACTTC
CASSELLSPSITSYEQYF
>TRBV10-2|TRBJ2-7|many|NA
TGCGCCAGCACTAGCCCTACCAGCTACGAGCAGTACTTC
CASTSPTSYEQYF
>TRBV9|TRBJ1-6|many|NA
TGTGCCAGCAGCGTAGAACCAGGGGCCCTGGCGGGCTCACCCCTCCACTTT
CASSVEPGALAGSPLHF
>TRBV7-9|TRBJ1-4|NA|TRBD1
TGTGCCACGGTACCGGGACAGGGAGATGAAAAACTGTTTTTT
CATVPGQGDEKLFF
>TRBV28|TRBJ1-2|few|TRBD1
TGTGCCAGCAGTGGCGATGGACAGGGGGCCCATGGCGACACCTTC
CASSGDGQGAHGDTF
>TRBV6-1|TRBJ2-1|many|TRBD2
TGTGCCAGCAGTGATTTAGCGGGGGGATCCTACAATGAGCAGTTCTTC
CASSDLAGGSYNEQFF
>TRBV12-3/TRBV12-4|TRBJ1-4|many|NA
TGTGCCAGCAGTTTAGGGACAGCTAATGAAAAACTGTTTTTT
CASSLGTANEKLFF
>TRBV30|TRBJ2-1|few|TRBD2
TGTGCCCGAAAAAGCGGGGGGCGGATCAATGAGCAGTTCTTC
CARKSGGRINEQFF
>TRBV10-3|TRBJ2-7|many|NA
TGTGCCATCAGTGACTCGGTTAAGAGCTCCTACGAGCAGTACTTC
CAISDSVKSSYEQYF
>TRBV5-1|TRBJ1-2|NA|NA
TGCGCCAGCAGCTTGAATAAGGCACTGTATGGCGACACCTTC
CASSLNKALYGDTF
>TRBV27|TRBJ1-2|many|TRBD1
TGTGCCAGCAGTTCGACAGGGGGGACTCTTGGCTACACCTTC
CASSSTGGTLGYTF
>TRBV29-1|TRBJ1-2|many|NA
TGCAGCGTCTCAGGGGCCCCGAACTATGGCTACACCTTC
CSVSGAPNYGYTF
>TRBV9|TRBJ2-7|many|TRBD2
TGTGCCAGCAGCGTATCGAGCGGGGGAACCTACGAGCAGTACTTC
CASSVSSGGTYEQYF
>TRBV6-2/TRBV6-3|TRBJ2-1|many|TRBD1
TGTGCCAGCAGTTACTCCGGGACAGGGGGAGAGGGCAATGAGCAGTTCTTC
CASSYSGTGGEGNEQFF
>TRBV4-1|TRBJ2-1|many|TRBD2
TGCGCCAGCAGCCCCAGAACCAGCGGGAGGCCGCTGAGCTCCTACAATGAGCAGTTCTTC
CASSPRTSGRPLSSYNEQFF
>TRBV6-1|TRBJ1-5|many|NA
TGTGCCAGCAGATACAGGGTTAATCAGCCCCAGCATTTT
CASRYRVNQPQHF
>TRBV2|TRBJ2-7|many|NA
TGTGCCAGCAGTGAAGGTCTTGCTTGGGGGCAGTACTTC
CASSEGLAWGQYF
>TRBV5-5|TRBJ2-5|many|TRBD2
TGTGCCAGCAGCTTGGAGGGAGGGCGAGAGACCCAGTACTTC
CASSLEGGRETQYF
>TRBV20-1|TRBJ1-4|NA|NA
TGCAGTGCTAAAGCCTCAGGGGTCGTTAGTGAAAAACTGTTTTTT
CSAKASGVVSEKLFF
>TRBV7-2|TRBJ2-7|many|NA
TGTGCCAGCAGCTCTAGCCGGCTCGGATACGAGCAGTACTTC
CASSSSRLGYEQYF
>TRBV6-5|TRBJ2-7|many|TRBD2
TGTGCCAGCAGTTACTCGGGACTAGCGGGAGTTAAGAACTACGAGCAGTACTTC
CASSYSGLAGVKNYEQYF
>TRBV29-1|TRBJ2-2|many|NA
TGCAGCGTTGCGAGGGGGAACACCGGGGAGCTGTTTTTT
CSVARGNTGELFF
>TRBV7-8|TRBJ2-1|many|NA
TGTGCCAGCAGCCGCCTAGCCACTGTCAATGAGCAGTTCTTC
CASSRLATVNEQFF
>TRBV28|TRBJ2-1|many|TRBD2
TGTGCCAGCACGACTAGCGGGACTCCGAGCTCCTACAATGAGCAGTTCTTC
CASTTSGTPSSYNEQFF
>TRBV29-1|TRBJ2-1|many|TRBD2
TGCAGCGCCGCCTTGGGGGGACTAGCGGGAGGGAGGCGCAATGAGCAGTTCTTC
CSAALGGLAGGRRNEQFF
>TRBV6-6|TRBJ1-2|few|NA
TGTGCCAGCAGTCCTGGGACGGGGCAAAACTATGGCGACACCTTC
CASSPGTGQNYGDTF
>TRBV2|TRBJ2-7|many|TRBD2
TGTGCCAGCAGGGAGCGGGAGAGCTCCTACGAGCAGTACTTC
CASRERESSYEQYF
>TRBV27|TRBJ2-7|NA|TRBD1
TGTGCCAGCGGGTACAGGGGTATGGGCGAGCAGTACTTC
CASGYRGMGEQYF
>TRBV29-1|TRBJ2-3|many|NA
TGCAGCGCTACGGGGTTTTGGGGGGCAGATACGCAGTATTTT
CSATGFWGADTQYF
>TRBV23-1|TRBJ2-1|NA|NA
TGCGCCAGCAGTCAATTGTCACTAGAAGGGACCTACAATGAGCAGTTCTTC
CASSQLSLEGTYNEQFF
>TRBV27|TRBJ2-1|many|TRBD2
TGTGCCAGCAGTTTAGCAGGACTAGCGGGAGTTGAGCAGTTCTTC
CASSLAGLAGVEQFF
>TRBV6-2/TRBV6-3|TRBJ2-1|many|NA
TGTGCCAGCAGCTGGCGGGACAGCATTTACAATGAGCAGTTCTTC
CASSWRDSIYNEQFF
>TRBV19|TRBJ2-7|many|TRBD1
TGTGCCAGTAGTATCCAGGGACAGGAAACCTACGAGCAGTACTTC
CASSIQGQETYEQYF
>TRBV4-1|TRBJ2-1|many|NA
TGCGCCAGCAGCCAACCGTCCCGGAAGTTTTTGAATGAGCAGTTCTTC
CASSQPSRKFLNEQFF
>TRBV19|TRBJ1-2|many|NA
TGTGCCAGTCGGCGGAGGGGGGCTAACTATGGCTACACCTTC
CASRRRGANYGYTF
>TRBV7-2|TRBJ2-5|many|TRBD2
TGTGCCAGCAGCTTCCCTAGCGGCCAAGAGACCCAGTACTTC
CASSFPSGQETQYF
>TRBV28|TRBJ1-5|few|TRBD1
TGTGCCAGCAGTTACGTAGGGGGCCAGCCCCAGCATTTT
CASSYVGGQPQHF
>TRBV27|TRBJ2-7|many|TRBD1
TGTGCCAGCAGTCTATCAGGGGACAGGTACTACGAGCAGTACTTC
CASSLSGDRYYEQYF
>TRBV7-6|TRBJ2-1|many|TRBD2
TGTGCCAGCAGCTTCCTTGCGGGAGTCCCCTACAATGAGCAGTTCTTC
CASSFLAGVPYNEQFF
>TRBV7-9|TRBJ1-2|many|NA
TGTGCCAGCGGAGGGGCGGGTGCGGAGCGAGAGTCCGACGGCTACACCTTC
CASGGAGAERESDGYTF